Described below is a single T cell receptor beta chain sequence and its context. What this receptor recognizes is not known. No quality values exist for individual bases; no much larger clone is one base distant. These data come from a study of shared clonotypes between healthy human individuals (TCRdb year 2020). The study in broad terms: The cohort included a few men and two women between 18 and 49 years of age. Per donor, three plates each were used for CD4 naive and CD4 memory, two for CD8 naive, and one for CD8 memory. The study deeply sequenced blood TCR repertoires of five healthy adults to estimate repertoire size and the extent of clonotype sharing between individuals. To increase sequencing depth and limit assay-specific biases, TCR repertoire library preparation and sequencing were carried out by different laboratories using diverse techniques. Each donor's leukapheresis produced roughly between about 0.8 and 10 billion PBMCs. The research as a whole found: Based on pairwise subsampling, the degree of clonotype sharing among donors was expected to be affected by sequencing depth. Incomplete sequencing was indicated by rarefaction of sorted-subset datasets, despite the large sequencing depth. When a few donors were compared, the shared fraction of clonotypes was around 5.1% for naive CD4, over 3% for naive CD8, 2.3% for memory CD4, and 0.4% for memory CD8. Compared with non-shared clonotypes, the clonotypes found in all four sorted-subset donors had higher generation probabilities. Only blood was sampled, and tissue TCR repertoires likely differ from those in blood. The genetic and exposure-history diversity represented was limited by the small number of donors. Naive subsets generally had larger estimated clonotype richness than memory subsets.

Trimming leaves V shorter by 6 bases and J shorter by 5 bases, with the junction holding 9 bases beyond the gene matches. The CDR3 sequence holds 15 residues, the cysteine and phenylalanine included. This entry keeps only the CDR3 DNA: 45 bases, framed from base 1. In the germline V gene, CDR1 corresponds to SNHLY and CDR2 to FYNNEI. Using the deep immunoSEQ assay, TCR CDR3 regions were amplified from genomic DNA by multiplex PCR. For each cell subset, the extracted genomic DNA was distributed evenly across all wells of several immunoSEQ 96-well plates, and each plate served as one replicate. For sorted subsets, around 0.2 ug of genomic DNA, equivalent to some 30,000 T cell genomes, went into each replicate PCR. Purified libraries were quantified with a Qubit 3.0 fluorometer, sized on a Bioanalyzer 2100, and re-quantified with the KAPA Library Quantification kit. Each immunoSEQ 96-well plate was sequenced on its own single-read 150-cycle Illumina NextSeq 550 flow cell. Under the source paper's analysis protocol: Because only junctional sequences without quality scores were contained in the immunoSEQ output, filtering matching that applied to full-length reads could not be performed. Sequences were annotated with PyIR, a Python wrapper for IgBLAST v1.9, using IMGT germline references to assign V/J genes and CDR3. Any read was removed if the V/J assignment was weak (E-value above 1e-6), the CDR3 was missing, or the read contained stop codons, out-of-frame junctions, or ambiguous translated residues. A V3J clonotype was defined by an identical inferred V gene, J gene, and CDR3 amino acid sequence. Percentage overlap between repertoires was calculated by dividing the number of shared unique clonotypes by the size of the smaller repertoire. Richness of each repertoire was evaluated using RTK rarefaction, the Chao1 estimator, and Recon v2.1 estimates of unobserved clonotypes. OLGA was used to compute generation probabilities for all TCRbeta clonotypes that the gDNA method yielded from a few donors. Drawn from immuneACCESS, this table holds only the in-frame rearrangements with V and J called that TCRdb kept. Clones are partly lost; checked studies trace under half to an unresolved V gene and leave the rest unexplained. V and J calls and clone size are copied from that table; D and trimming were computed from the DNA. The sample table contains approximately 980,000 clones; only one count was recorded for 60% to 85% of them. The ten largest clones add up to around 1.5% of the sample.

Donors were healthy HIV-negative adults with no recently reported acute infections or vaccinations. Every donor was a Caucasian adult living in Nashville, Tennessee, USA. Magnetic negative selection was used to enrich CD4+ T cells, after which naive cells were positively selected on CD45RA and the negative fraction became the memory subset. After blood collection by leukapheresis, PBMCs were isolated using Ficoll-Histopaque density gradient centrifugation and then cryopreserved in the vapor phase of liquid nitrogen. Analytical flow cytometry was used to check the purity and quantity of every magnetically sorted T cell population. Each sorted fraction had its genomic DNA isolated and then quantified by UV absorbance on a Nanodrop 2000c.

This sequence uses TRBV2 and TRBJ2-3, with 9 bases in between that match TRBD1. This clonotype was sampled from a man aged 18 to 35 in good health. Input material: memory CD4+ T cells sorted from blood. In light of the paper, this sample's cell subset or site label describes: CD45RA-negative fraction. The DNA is TGTGCCAGCAGCGCCAACCCGGGACAGGGAGATACGCAGTATTTT. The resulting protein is CASSANPGQGDTQYF.